This TCR beta chain is drawn from a study of T cells after yellow fever vaccination. Study-level results: Subsequent to the booster, the majority of primary-vaccination clones reappeared (96% CD4, 85% to 90% CD8).

TCRdb redid the calling of the 5' RACE reads with MiXCR, one entry per CDR3 protein. The data contain just over 300,000 distinct CDR3 sequences, around 3.6% of them singletons. With 1 base removed from V and 5 bases from J, the gap between germline ends came to 15 bases. Germline V gene lookup returns CDR1 MNHEY and CDR2 SVGAGI. The CDR3 totals 15 residues. This clonotype has only a few counts. Its cognate antigen is unknown. V is TRBV6-5 and J is TRBJ2-7, with D perhaps matching TRBD1 or TRBD2 (6 bases each). The sample was PBMCs, taken on the day of the yellow fever booster vaccination. The sequence was collected from a man aged 18 to 29 who received the YFV17D yellow fever vaccine. The DNA of the CDR3 is TGTGCCAGCAGTTACTTGTCCGGGGGCCTGGACGAGCAGTACTTC. This codes for CASSYLSGGLDEQYF.